The 27 T cell receptor beta chains given below trace back to one sample, sequenced in a study of blood T cell repertoires in COVID-19. Clones were sequenced by immunoSEQ multiplex PCR, and TCRdb holds only the in-frame ones, with some missing. Of hundreds of thousands of clones listed, 70% to 90% were seen once; the top ten hold 10%. The source material was peripheral blood. Receptors were obtained from a woman older than 75 with acute or convalescent COVID-19.

V is TRBV3-1 (or the pseudogene TRBV3-2) and J is TRBJ2-5; D remains unclear. This CDR3 contains 12 residues. Per germline, CDR1 LGHDT and CDR2 YNNKEL (reference sequence). V lost 1 base to trimming and J lost 2 bases, with 2 bases between them. CDR3 in amino acids: CASSQVQETQYF. The CDR3 DNA follows: TGTGCCAGCAGCCAAGTACAAGAGACCCAGTACTTC.

This clone was found a few times. J is TRBJ1-2 and V is TRBV5-1, with D maybe TRBD1 (6 bases). Germline CDR1 and CDR2: SGHRS and YFSETQ. The V end lost 0 bases, the J end lost 9 bases, and 12 bases lay between the germline ends. This CDR3 is 13 amino acids long. DNA of the CDR3: TGCGCCAGCAGCTTGGAAGGGGGTAGGAGCTACACCTTC. Translating gives CASSLEGGRSYTF.

This chain links TRBV2 with TRBJ2-6, with 7 bases fitting TRBD1. Germline V gives CDR1 SNHLY, CDR2 FYNNEI. V lost 7 bases to trimming and J lost 0 bases; unmatched junction nucleotides: 3. There are 15 residues in the CDR3. The CDR3 sequence: CASTGDSSGANVLTF. CDR3 nucleotide sequence: TGTGCCAGCACAGGGGACAGCTCTGGGGCCAACGTCCTGACTTTC.

The chain joins TRBV19 to TRBJ2-7, with 9 bases identical to TRBD2. Germline V CDR1 and CDR2: LNHDA, SQIVND (reference sequence). This CDR3 contains 15 residues. Trimming removed 3 bases from V and 4 bases from J; junction bases left unmatched: 7. DNA of the CDR3: TGTGCCAGTAGTATGAGTGGCGGGAGGGGTTACGAGCAGTACTTC. Its protein is CASSMSGGRGYEQYF.

This sequence joins TRBV5-1 and TRBJ1-4; 7 bases match TRBD1. Germline assignment: CDR1 SGHRS and CDR2 YFSETQ. The CDR3 runs to 14 residues. Losses at the gene ends were 3 bases for V and 7 bases for J; bases not matched to a gene: 6. CDR3 in amino acids: CASSSGQFGEKLFF. The CDR3 DNA reads TGCGCCAGCAGCTCGGGACAGTTTGGTGAAAAACTGTTTTTT.

The genes are TRBV5-6 and TRBJ1-1; TRBD1 agrees at 7 bases. Germline assignment: CDR1 SGHDT and CDR2 YYEEEE. CDR3 length equals 18 residues. J was trimmed by 0 bases and V by 4 bases; bases with no gene match: 15. The CDR3 loop reads CASSGGQWGIRMNTEAFF. The CDR3 nucleotides are TGTGCCAGCAGCGGGGGACAGTGGGGTATTCGTATGAACACTGAAGCTTTCTTT.

The chain joins TRBV6-5 to TRBJ2-2; 8 bases are a match to TRBD2. The CDR3 length is 15 residues. In germline, CDR1 is MNHEY, CDR2 SVGAGI. The V gene end was trimmed by 6 bases and the J gene end by 2 bases; junction bases not matched to a gene: 5. Here the CDR3 reads CASRLAGVNTGELFF. Written as DNA, the CDR3 is TGTGCCAGCAGGCTAGCGGGTGTAAACACCGGGGAGCTGTTTTTT.

This chain connects TRBV13 to TRBJ1-2; possibly TRBD1 for D (6 bases). The germline CDR1 and CDR2 sequences are PRHDT and FYEKMQ (reference sequence). V shed 5 bases and J shed 1 base, with 26 bases lying between them. CDR3 length: 19 residues. Written as DNA, the CDR3 is TGTGCCAGCAGCCCCACTATAGACCCCGAGGGACATTTTAACTATGGCTACACCTTC. Residues: CASSPTIDPEGHFNYGYTF.

The chain recombines TRBV30 with TRBJ2-1; 7 nucleotides align to TRBD1. The CDR3 loop spans 15 amino acids. Losses at the gene ends were 2 bases for V and 7 bases for J; bases not matched to a gene: 11. In germline, CDR1 is GTSNPN, CDR2 SVGIG (reference sequence). The CDR3 is CAWSFRDSRLNEQFF. The CDR3 nucleotides are TGTGCCTGGAGTTTCCGGGACAGCCGTCTGAATGAGCAGTTCTTC.

A remark on this clone: A read error may explain this, as a much larger clone is one base away. The chain uses TRBV7-3 and TRBJ1-1; D may be TRBD1 (5 bases). The germline gives CDR1 SGHTA, CDR2 FQGTGA. The CDR3 runs 13 residues. V was clipped by 3 bases and J by 5 bases, with 10 bases between them. CDR3 sequence reads: CASSFGGGTEAFF. The CDR3, as DNA: TGTGCCAGCAGCTTCGGGGGAGGGACTGAAGCTTTCTTT.

The rearrangement joins TRBV5-8 to TRBJ1-3; D not resolved. CDR1 and CDR2 (germline): SGHTS, YDEGEE. The CDR3 is made up of 15 amino acids. The V end was cut by 1 base, the J end by 0 bases, with 8 bases between. The CDR3 loop reads CASSLYPRSGNTIYF. As DNA, the CDR3 is TGTGCCAGCAGCTTGTATCCGCGCTCTGGAAACACCATATATTTT. The full variable domain, in which reference TRBV5-8 and TRBJ1-3 provide the parts outside the CDR3, is EAGVTQSPTHLIKTRGQQATLRCSPISGHTSVYWYQQALGLGLQFLLWYDEGEERNRGNFPPRFSGRQFPNYSSELNVNALELEDSALYLCASSLYPRSGNTIYFGEGSWLTVV.

The CDR3 here is CATSRDGKTYNEQFF. CDR3 DNA sequence: TGTGCCACCAGCAGAGACGGGAAAACCTACAATGAGCAGTTCTTC. This chain uses TRBV15 with TRBJ2-1; D might be TRBD2 (5 bases). The CDR3 spans 15 residues. Germline CDR1 LNHNV, CDR2 YYDKDF (reference sequence). V dropped 0 bases and J dropped 2 bases, with 8 bases sitting between them.

The rearrangement joins TRBV25-1 to TRBJ2-1, with D possibly TRBD2 on 6 matching bases. V was clipped by 6 bases and J by 3 bases, with 21 bases between them. From germline, CDR1 is MGHDK and CDR2 SYGVNS. The CDR3 has 17 residues. Here the CDR3 reads CASRAGLGRGNYNEQFF. The CDR3 DNA is TGTGCCAGCAGAGCTGGACTCGGTCGGGGGAACTACAATGAGCAGTTCTTC. The full variable domain, its missing parts supplied by reference TRBV25-1 and TRBJ2-1, is EADIYQTPRYLVIGTGKKITLECSQTMGHDKMYWYQQDPGMELHLIHYSYGVNSTEKGDLSSESTVSRIRTEHFPLTLESARPSHTSQYLCASRAGLGRGNYNEQFFGPGTRLTVL.

The chain couples TRBV12-5 to TRBJ1-2; 8 nucleotides match TRBD1. With V trimmed by 0 bases and J by 4 bases, 4 bases remained unmatched. The CDR3 is 15 residues long. Germline CDR1 reads LGHNT; CDR2 reads FRNRAP. DNA for the CDR3: TGTGCTAGTGGTTTGGTTAAAGGACAGGGCTATGGCTACACCTTC. This codes for CASGLVKGQGYGYTF.

The chain uses TRBV9 and TRBJ1-4, with D perhaps TRBD1 (6 bases). The CDR3 has 15 residues. Between the trimmed V and J ends, which lost 2 bases and 1 base, there was a span of 9 bases. Looked up from germline, CDR1 is SGDLS and CDR2 is YYNGEE. DNA of the CDR3: TGTGCCAGCAGCGTCCAGGGGCGAACTAATGAAAAACTGTTTTTT. Protein: CASSVQGRTNEKLFF. The whole variable domain, filled in from reference TRBV9 and TRBJ1-4, reads DSGVTQTPKHLITATGQRVTLRCSPRSGDLSVYWYQQSLDQGLQFLIQYYNGEERAKGNILERFSAQQFPDLHSELNLSSLELGDSALYFCASSVQGRTNEKLFFGSGTQLSVL.

The chain combines TRBV5-1 with TRBJ2-7; 9 positions match TRBD1. Germline lookup yields CDR1 SGHRS and CDR2 YFSETQ. The CDR3 is 14 residues long. The V segment lost 3 bases and the J segment 3 bases; nucleotides outside the gene matches: 4. The CDR3 DNA follows: TGCGCCAGCAGCTGGGACAGGGCTAACTACGAGCAGTACTTC. Translation: CASSWDRANYEQYF.

V usage is TRBV6-5 and J usage is TRBJ1-5; 10 bases are a match to TRBD1. CDR3 length: 15 amino acids. The trim removed 6 bases at V and 5 bases at J, leaving 7 bases unmatched. CDR1 is MNHEY and CDR2 is SVGAGI in the germline V gene. In DNA form, the CDR3 reads TGTGCCAGCAGACGGACAGGGGGATCGGATCAGCCCCAGCATTTT. It specifies CASRRTGGSDQPQHF.

This chain uses TRBV18 with TRBJ2-7; TRBD2 is a possible D gene (6 bases). CDR3 length equals 15 residues. Germline lookup yields CDR1 KGHSH and CDR2 LQKENI. Trimming cost V 3 bases and J 0 bases, with 12 bases left between them. The CDR3 DNA is TGTGCCAGCTCACCGTTAGCGGACCCCTCCTACGAGCAGTACTTC. Protein sequence: CASSPLADPSYEQYF.

Only one count was recorded for this clone. V is TRBV7-3 and J is TRBJ1-3; no clear D. Germline CDR1 SGHTA, CDR2 FQGTGA. V lost 2 bases and J lost 0, with 11 bases in between. This CDR3 contains 16 residues. The CDR3 here is CASSLHPGSSGNTIYF. The CDR3 DNA reads TGTGCCAGCAGCTTACACCCGGGGAGCTCTGGAAACACCATATATTTT. Full variable domain (outside the CDR3, taken from reference TRBV7-3 and TRBJ1-3): GAGVSQTPSNKVTEKGKYVELRCDPISGHTALYWYRQSLGQGPEFLIYFQGTGAADDSGLPNDRFFAVRPEGSVSTLKIQRTERGDSAVYLCASSLHPGSSGNTIYFGEGSWLTVV.

This chain connects TRBV18 to TRBJ2-2; maybe TRBD1 (6 bases). Germline-derived CDR1 and CDR2 are KGHSH and LQKENI. Trimming pared 3 bases from V and 0 bases from J, leaving 11 bases between. The CDR3 totals 16 residues. The CDR3: CASSPPGQTNTGELFF. In DNA form, the CDR3 reads TGTGCCAGCTCACCTCCGGGACAAACGAACACCGGGGAGCTGTTTTTT.

The chain links TRBV19 to TRBJ2-5, with 10 bases that match TRBD2. V gave up 6 bases and J gave up 3 bases; unmatched junction bases: 4. Germline assignment: CDR1 LNHDA and CDR2 SQIVND (reference sequence). CDR3 size: 14 residues. CDR3: CASRELAGKETQYF. DNA for the CDR3: TGTGCCAGTAGGGAACTAGCGGGAAAAGAGACCCAGTACTTC.

The chain links TRBV5-1 to TRBJ1-2, with D possibly TRBD1 on 5 matching bases. Germline CDR1 SGHRS, CDR2 YFSETQ. Trimming cost V 6 bases and J 6 bases, with 18 bases left between them. The CDR3 runs to 14 residues. CDR3 sequence reads: CASIPTAGSDGYTF. The CDR3, as DNA: TGCGCCAGCATCCCAACGGCAGGGTCGGATGGCTACACCTTC. Together with reference TRBV5-1 and TRBJ1-2, the CDR3 gives the full variable domain: KAGVTQTPRYLIKTRGQQVTLSCSPISGHRSVSWYQQTPGQGLQFLFEYFSETQRNKGNFPGRFSGRQFSNSRSEMNVSTLELGDSALYLCASIPTAGSDGYTFGSGTRLTVV.

This sequence joins TRBV19 and TRBJ2-7; possible D gene TRBD1, 5 bases. The CDR3 length is 15 residues. V shed 7 bases and J shed 3 bases, with 19 bases lying between them. Germline values: CDR1 LNHDA, CDR2 SQIVND (reference sequence). The CDR3 loop is CASTASGARVYEQYF. DNA of the CDR3: TGTGCCAGTACCGCCAGTGGGGCGCGTGTCTACGAGCAGTACTTC.

V and J are TRBV14 and TRBJ1-2, with 7 bases that match TRBD1. Germline assignment: CDR1 SGHDN and CDR2 FVKESK. The CDR3 consists of 13 residues. Trimming took 4 bases from V and 4 from J; bases not matched to a gene: 3. CDR3 DNA: TGTGCCAGCAGCCGGGACAGACGCTATGGCTACACCTTC. The encoded protein is CASSRDRRYGYTF.

V and J are TRBV29-1 and TRBJ2-2; possibly TRBD2 for D (5 bases). From germline, CDR1 is SQVTM and CDR2 ANQGSEA. V lost 7 bases and J 4 bases, leaving 19 bases between the germline ends. The CDR3 length is 15 residues. The CDR3 sequence is CSGSRGGDGTGELFF. In DNA, the CDR3 is TGCAGCGGGTCCCGGGGTGGAGATGGCACCGGGGAGCTGTTTTTT.

The gene calls are TRBV11-2 and TRBJ2-7; TRBD2 matches at 11 bases. The germline V gene encodes CDR1 SGHAT and CDR2 FQNNGV. The V gene end was trimmed by 1 base and the J gene end by 1 base; junction bases not matched to a gene: 3. The CDR3 consists of 16 residues. This CDR3 is CASSLVAGGPSYEQYF. Written as DNA, the CDR3 is TGTGCCAGCAGCTTAGTAGCGGGAGGGCCTTCCTACGAGCAGTACTTC.

The V gene is TRBV6-2 or TRBV6-3, the J gene TRBJ2-7; no clear D. V lost 2 bases to trimming and J lost 2 bases, with 10 bases between them. Germline V CDR1 and CDR2: MNHEY, SVGEGT. This CDR3 has 14 residues. The CDR3 sequence is CASSYQSFAYEQYF. For the CDR3, the DNA is TGTGCCAGCAGTTACCAGTCTTTTGCCTACGAGCAGTACTTC.